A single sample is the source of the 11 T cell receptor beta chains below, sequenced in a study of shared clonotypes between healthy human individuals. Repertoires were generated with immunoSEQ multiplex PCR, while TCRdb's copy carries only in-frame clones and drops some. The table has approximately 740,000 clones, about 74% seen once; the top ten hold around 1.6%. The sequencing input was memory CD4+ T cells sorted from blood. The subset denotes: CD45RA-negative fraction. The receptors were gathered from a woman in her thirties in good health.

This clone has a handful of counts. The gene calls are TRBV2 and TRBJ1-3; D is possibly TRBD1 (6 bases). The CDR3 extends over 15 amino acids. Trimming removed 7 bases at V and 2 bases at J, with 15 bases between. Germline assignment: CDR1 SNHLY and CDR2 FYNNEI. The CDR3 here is CASKKQGPPGNTIYF. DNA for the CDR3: TGTGCCAGCAAAAAACAGGGCCCTCCTGGAAACACCATATATTTT.

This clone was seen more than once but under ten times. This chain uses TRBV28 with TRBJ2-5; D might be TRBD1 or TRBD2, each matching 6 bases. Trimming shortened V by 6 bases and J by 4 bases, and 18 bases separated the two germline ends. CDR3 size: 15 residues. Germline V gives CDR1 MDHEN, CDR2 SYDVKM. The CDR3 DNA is TGTGCCAGCAGCCTCCCTGGGGGGCGAGGAGAGACCCAGTACTTC. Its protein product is CASSLPGGRGETQYF.

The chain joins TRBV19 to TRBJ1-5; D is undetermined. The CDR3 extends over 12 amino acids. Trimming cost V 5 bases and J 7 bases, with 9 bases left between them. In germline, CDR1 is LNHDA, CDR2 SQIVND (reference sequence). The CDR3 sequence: CASSSGRQPQHF. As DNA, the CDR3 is TGTGCCAGTAGTTCGGGCCGGCAGCCCCAGCATTTT.

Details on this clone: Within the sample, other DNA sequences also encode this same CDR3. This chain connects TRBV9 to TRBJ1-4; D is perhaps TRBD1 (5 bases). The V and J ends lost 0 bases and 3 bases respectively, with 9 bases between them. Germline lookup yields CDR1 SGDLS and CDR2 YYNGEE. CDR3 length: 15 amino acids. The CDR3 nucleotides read TGTGCCAGCAGCGTAGACCGGGGCGCTAATGAAAAACTGTTTTTT. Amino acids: CASSVDRGANEKLFF.

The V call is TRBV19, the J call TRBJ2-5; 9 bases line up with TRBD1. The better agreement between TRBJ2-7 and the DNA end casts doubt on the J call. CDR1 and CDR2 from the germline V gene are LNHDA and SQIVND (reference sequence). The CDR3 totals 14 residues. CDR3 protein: CASSPQGASYEQYF. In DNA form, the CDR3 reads TGTGCCAGTAGCCCACAGGGGGCCTCCTACGAGCAGTACTTC.

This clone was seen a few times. In nucleotides, the CDR3 is TGCGCCAGCAGCCCCAAAATGCAGGGGGGAACCTACGAGCAGTACTTC. This codes for CASSPKMQGGTYEQYF. The V gene is TRBV4-1, the J gene TRBJ2-7, with D possibly being TRBD1 (7 bases). This CDR3 has 16 residues. Germline loops: CDR1 MGHRA, CDR2 YSYEKL. V lost 4 bases and J 2 bases, leaving 18 bases between the germline ends.

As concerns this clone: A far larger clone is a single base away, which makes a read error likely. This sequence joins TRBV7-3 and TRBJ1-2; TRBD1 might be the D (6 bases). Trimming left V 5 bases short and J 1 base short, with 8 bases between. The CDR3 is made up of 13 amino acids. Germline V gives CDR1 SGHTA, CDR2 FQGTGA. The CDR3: CASSPDSNYGYTF. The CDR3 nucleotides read TGTGCCAGCAGCCCGGACAGTAACTATGGCTACACCTTC.

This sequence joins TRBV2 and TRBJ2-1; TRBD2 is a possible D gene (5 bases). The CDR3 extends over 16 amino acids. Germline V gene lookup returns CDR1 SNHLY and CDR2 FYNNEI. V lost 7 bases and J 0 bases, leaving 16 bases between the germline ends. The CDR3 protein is CASNLGEPSSYNEQFF. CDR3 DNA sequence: TGTGCCAGCAATTTGGGAGAGCCGAGCTCCTACAATGAGCAGTTCTTC.

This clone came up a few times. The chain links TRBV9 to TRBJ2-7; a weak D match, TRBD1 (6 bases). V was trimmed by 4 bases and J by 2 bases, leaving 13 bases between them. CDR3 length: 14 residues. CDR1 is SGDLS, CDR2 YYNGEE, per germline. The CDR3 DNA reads TGTGCCAGCAGCCCCAACAGGGAGACCTACGAGCAGTACTTC. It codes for CASSPNRETYEQYF.

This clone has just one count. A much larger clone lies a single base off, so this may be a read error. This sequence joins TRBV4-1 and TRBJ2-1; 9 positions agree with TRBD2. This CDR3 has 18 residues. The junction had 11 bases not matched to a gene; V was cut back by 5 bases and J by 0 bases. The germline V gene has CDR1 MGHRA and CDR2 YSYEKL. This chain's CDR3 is CASSLVGGRATSYNEQFF. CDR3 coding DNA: TGCGCCAGCAGCTTGGTAGGCGGGAGGGCTACCTCCTACAATGAGCAGTTCTTC.

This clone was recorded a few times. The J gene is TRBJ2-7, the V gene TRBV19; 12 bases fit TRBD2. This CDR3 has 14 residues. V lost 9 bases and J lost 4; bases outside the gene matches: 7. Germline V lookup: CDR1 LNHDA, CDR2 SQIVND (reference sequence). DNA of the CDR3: TGTGCCAGCAAACGACTAGCGGGAGCTTACGAGCAGTACTTC. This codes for CASKRLAGAYEQYF.